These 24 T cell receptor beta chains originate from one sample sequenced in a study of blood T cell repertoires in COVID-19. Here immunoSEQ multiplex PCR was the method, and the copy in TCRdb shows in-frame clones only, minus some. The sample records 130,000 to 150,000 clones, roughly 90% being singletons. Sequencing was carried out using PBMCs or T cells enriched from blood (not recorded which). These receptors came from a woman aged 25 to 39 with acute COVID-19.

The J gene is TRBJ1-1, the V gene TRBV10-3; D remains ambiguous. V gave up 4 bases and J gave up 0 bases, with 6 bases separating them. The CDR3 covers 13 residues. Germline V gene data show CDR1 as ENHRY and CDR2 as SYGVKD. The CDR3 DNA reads TGTGCCATCAGTGGAGGAATGAACACTGAAGCTTTCTTT. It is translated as CAISGGMNTEAFF.

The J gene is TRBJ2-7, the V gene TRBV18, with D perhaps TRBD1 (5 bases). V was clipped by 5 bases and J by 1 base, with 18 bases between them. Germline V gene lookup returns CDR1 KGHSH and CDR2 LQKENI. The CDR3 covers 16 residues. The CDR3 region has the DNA TGTGCCAGCTCATTCCCCTTAGGGGCCCGTTCCTACGAGCAGTACTTC. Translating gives CASSFPLGARSYEQYF.

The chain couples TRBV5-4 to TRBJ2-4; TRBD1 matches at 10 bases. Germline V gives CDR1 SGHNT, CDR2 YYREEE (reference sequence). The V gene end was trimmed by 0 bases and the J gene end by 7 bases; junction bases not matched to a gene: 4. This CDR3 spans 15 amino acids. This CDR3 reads CASSLAGTGVNIQYF. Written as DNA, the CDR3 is TGTGCCAGCAGCTTGGCCGGGACAGGGGTTAACATTCAGTACTTC. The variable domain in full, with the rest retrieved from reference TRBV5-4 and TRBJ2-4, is ETGVTQSPTHLIKTRGQQVTLRCSSQSGHNTVSWYQQALGQGPQFIFQYYREEENGRGNFPPRFSGLQFPNYSSELNVNALELDDSALYLCASSLAGTGVNIQYFGAGTRLSVL.

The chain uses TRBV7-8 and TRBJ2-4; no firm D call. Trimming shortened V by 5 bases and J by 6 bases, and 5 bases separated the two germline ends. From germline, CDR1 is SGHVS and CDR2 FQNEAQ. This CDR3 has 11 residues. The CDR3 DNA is TGTGCCAGCAGCCCCGGAAACATTCAGTACTTC. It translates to CASSPGNIQYF.

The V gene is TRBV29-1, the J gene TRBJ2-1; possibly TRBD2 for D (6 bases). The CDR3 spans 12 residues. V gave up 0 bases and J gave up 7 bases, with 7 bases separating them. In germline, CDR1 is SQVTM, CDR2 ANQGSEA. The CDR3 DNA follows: TGCAGCGTTGAAGAAGGAGGGAATGAGCAGTTCTTC. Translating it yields CSVEEGGNEQFF.

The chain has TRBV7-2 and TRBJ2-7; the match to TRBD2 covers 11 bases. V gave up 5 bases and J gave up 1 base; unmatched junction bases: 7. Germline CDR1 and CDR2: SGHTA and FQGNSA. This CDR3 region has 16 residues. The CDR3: CASSRLAGGRSYEQYF. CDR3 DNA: TGTGCCAGCAGCCGTCTAGCGGGAGGCCGGTCCTACGAGCAGTACTTC. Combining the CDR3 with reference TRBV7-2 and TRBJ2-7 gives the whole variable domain GAGVSQSPSNKVTEKGKDVELRCDPISGHTALYWYRQSLGQGLEFLIYFQGNSAPDKSGLPSDRFSAERTGGSVSTLTIQRTQQEDSAVYLCASSRLAGGRSYEQYFGPGTRLTVT.

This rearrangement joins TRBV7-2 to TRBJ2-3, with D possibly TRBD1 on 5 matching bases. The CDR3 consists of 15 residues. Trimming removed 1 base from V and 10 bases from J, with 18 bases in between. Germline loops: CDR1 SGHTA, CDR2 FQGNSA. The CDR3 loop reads CASSLDPSRIGAQYF. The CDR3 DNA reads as TGTGCCAGCAGCTTAGATCCGTCTCGTATAGGGGCGCAGTATTTT.

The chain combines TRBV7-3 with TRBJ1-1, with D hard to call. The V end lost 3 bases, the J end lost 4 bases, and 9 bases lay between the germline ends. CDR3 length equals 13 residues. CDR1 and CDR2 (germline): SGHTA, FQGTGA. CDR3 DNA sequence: TGTGCCAGCAGCTTCGGTATTCGCACTGAAGCTTTCTTT. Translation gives CASSFGIRTEAFF. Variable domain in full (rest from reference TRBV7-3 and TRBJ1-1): GAGVSQTPSNKVTEKGKYVELRCDPISGHTALYWYRQSLGQGPEFLIYFQGTGAADDSGLPNDRFFAVRPEGSVSTLKIQRTERGDSAVYLCASSFGIRTEAFFGQGTRLTVV.

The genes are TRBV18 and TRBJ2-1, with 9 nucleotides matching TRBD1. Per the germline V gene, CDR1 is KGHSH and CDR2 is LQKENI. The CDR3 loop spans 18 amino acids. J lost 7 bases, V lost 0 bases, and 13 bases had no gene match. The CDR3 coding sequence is TGTGCCAGCTCACCACCGAATTCGGACAGGGGTCTTAGGAATGAGCAGTTCTTC. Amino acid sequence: CASSPPNSDRGLRNEQFF.

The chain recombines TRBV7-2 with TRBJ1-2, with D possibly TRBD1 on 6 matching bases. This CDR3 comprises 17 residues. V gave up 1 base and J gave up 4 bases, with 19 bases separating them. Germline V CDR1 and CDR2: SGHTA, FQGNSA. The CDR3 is CASSLVGGQGLGYGYTF. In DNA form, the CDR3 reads TGTGCCAGCAGCTTAGTCGGTGGGCAGGGGCTTGGCTATGGCTACACCTTC.

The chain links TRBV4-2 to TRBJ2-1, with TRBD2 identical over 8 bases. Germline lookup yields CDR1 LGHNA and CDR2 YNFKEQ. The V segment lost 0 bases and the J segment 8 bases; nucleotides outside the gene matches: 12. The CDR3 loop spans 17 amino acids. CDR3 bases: TGTGCCAGCAGCCAAGATCTCCGGGAGGGGGTGGGGGATGAGCAGTTCTTC. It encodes CASSQDLREGVGDEQFF.

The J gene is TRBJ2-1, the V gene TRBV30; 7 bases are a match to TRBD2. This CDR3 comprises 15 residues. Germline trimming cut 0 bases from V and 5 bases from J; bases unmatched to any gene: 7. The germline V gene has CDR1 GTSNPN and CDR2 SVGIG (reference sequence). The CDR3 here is CAWSVGTTVNNEQFF. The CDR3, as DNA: TGTGCCTGGAGTGTGGGGACTACCGTAAACAATGAGCAGTTCTTC. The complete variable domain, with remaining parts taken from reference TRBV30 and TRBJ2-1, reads SQTIHQWPATLVQPVGSPLSLECTVEGTSNPNLYWYRQAAGRGLQLLFYSVGIGQISSEVPQNLSASRPQDRQFILSSKKLLLSDSGFYLCAWSVGTTVNNEQFFGPGTRLTVL.

The CDR3 reads CASSVLEGPSSPLHF. As DNA, the CDR3 is TGTGCCAGCTCAGTGCTCGAGGGCCCGTCATCACCCCTCCACTTT. The gene calls are TRBV18 and TRBJ1-6; no clear D. Trimming pared 5 bases from V and 10 bases from J, leaving 18 bases between. Germline CDR1 is KGHSH and CDR2 is LQKENI. This CDR3 has 15 residues.

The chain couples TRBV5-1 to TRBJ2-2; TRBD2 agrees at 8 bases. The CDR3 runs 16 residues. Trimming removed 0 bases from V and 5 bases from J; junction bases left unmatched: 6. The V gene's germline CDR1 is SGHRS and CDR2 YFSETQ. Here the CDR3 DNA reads TGCGCCAGCAGCTTGGCCGCCGCGGGAGGAACCGGGGAGCTGTTTTTT. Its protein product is CASSLAAAGGTGELFF.

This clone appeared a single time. The CDR3 DNA reads TGTGCCAGCAGCGCAGGGGGGACAACTGGAAACACCATATATTTT. Translation gives CASSAGGTTGNTIYF. V is TRBV6-5 and J is TRBJ1-3; 7 bases are a match to TRBD1. Trimming removed 6 bases from V and 2 bases from J; junction bases left unmatched: 7. The CDR3 length is 15 residues. Germline assignment: CDR1 MNHEY and CDR2 SVGAGI.

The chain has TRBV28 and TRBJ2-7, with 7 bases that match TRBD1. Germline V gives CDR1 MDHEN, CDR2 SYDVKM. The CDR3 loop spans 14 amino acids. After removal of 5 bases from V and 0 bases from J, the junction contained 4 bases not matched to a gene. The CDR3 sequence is CASSKQGLSYEQYF. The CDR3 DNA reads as TGTGCCAGCAGTAAACAGGGGCTCTCCTACGAGCAGTACTTC.

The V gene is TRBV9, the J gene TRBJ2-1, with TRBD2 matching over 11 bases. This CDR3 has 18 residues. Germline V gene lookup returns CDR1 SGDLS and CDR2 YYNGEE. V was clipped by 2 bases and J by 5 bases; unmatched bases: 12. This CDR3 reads CASSVGLAVPDFHNEQFF. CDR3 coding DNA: TGTGCCAGCAGCGTGGGACTAGCGGTCCCGGATTTCCACAATGAGCAGTTCTTC.

DNA for the CDR3: TGTGCCAGCAGCCAAGCAGGGTCAGGGGAACGGAGTGAGCAGTTCTTC. Translated: CASSQAGSGERSEQFF. This chain connects TRBV3-1 (or the pseudogene TRBV3-2) to TRBJ2-1; perhaps TRBD1 as D (6 bases). The germline V gene encodes CDR1 LGHDT and CDR2 YNNKEL (reference sequence). V lost 1 base to trimming and J lost 9 bases, with 19 bases between them. The CDR3 is 16 amino acids.

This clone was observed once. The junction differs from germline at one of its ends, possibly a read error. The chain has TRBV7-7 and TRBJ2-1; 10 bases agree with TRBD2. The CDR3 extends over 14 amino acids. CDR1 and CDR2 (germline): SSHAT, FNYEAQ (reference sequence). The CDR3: CASSPSGSSNEQFF. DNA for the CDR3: TGTGCTAGCAGCCCTAGCGGGAGTAGCAATGAGCAGTTCTTC.

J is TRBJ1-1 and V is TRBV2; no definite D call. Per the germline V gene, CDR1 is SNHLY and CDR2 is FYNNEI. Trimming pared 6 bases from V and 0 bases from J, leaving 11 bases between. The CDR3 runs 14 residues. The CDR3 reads CASRAGNLNTEAFF. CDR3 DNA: TGTGCCAGCAGGGCCGGGAACTTGAACACTGAAGCTTTCTTT.

As DNA, the CDR3 is TGCAGCGCCCTGGGGAGGGCCGACGAGCAGTTCTTC. Its protein is CSALGRADEQFF. The V gene is TRBV29-1, the J gene TRBJ2-1; the match to TRBD2 covers 7 bases. With V trimmed by 7 bases and J by 10 bases, 10 bases remained unmatched. CDR3 length: 12 amino acids. Germline values: CDR1 SQVTM, CDR2 ANQGSEA.

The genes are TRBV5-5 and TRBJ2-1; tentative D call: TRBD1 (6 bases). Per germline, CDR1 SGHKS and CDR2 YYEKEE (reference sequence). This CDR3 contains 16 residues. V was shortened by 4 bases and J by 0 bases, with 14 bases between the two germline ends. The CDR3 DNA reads TGTGCCAGCAGCCAGCTTACAGGGAGCTCCTACAATGAGCAGTTCTTC. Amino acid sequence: CASSQLTGSSYNEQFF.

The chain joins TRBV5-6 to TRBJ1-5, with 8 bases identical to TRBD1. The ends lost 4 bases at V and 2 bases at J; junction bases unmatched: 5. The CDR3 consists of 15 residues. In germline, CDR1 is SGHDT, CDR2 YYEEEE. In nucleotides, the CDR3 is TGTGCCAGCAGCGATGGACAGGGCGGCAATCAGCCCCAGCATTTT. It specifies CASSDGQGGNQPQHF.

Written as DNA, the CDR3 is TGTGCCAGCAGTTTATGGCAGGGCACCTACAATGAGCAGTTCTTC. It yields the protein CASSLWQGTYNEQFF. The chain carries TRBV27 and TRBJ2-1; D perhaps matches TRBD1 (5 bases). Trimming shortened V by 1 base and J by 2 bases, and 9 bases separated the two germline ends. CDR3 size: 15 residues. Germline CDR1 and CDR2: MNHEY and SMNVEV (reference sequence).